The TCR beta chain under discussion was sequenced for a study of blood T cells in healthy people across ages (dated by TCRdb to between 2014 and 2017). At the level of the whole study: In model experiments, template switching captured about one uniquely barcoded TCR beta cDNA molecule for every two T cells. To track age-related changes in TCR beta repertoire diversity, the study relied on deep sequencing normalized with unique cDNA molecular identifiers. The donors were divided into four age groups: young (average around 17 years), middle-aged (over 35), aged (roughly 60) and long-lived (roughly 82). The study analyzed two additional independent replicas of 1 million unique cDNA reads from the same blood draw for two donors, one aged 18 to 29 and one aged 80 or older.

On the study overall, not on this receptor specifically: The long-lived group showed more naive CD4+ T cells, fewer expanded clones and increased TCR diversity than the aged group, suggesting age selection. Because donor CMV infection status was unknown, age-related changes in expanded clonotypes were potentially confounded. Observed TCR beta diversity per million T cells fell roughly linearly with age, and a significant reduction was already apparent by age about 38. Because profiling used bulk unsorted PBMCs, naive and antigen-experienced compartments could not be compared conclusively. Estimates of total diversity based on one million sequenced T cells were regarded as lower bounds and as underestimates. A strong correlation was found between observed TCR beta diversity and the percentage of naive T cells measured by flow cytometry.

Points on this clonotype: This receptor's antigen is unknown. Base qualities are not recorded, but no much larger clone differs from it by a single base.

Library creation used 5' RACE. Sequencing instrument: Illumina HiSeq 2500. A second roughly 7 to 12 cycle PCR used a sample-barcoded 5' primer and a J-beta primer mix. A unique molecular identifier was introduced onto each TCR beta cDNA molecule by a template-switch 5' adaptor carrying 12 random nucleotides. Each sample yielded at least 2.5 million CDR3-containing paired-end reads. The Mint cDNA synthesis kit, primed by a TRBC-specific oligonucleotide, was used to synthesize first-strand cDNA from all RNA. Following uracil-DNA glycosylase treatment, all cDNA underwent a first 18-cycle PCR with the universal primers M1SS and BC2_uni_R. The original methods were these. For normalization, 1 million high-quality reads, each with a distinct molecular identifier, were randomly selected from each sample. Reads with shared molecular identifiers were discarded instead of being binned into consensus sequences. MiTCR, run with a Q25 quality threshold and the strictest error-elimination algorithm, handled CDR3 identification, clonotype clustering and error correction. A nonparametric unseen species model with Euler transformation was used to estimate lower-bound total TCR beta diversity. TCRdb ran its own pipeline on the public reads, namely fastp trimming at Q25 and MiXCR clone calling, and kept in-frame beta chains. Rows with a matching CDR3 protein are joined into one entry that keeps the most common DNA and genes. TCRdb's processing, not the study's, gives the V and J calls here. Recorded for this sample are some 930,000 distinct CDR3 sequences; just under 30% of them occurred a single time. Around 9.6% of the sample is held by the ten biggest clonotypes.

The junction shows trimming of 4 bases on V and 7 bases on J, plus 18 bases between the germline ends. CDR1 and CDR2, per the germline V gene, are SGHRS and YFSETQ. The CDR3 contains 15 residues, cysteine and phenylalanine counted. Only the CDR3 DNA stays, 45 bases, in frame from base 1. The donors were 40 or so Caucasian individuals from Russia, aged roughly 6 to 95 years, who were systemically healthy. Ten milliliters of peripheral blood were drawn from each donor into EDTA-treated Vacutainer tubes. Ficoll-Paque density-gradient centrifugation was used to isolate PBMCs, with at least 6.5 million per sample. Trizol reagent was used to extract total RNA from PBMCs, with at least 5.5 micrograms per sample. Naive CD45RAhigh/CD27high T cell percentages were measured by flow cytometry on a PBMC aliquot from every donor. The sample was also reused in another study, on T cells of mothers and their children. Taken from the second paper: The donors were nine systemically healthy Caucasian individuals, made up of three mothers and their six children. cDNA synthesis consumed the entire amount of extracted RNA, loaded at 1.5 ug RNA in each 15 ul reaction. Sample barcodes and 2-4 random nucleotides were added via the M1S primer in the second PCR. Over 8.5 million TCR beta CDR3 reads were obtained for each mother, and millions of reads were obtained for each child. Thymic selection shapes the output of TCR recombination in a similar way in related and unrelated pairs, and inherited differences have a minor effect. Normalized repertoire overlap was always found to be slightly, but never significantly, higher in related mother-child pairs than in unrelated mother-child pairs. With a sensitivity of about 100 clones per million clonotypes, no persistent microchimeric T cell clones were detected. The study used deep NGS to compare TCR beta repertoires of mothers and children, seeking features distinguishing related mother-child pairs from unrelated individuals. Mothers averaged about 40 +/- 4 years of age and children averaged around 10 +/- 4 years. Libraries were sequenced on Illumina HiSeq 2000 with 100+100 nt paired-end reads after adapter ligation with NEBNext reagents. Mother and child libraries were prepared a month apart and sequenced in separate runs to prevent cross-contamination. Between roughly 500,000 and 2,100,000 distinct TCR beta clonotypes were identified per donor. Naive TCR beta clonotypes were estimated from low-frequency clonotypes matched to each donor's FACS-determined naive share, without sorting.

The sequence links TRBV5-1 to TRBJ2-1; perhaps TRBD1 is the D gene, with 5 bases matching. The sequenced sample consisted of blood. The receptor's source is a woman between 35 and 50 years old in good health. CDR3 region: CASSAGGADKNEQFF. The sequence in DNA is TGCGCCAGCAGCGCTGGTGGGGCTGATAAGAATGAGCAGTTCTTC.